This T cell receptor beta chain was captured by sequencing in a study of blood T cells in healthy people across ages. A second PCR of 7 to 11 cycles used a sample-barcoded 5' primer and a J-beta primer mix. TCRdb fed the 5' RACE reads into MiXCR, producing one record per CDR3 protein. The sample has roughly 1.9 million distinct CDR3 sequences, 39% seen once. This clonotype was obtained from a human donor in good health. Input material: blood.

The CDR3 spells CASSYRGGRDSYNEQFF. The DNA for the CDR3 is TGTGCCAGCAGTTATAGGGGGGGGCGTGACTCCTACAATGAGCAGTTCTTC. V and J are TRBV28 and TRBJ2-1, with D perhaps matching TRBD2 (7 bases). CDR3 length: 17 residues. Germline loops: CDR1 MDHEN, CDR2 SYDVKM. V lost 4 bases and J 0 bases, leaving 16 bases between the germline ends.